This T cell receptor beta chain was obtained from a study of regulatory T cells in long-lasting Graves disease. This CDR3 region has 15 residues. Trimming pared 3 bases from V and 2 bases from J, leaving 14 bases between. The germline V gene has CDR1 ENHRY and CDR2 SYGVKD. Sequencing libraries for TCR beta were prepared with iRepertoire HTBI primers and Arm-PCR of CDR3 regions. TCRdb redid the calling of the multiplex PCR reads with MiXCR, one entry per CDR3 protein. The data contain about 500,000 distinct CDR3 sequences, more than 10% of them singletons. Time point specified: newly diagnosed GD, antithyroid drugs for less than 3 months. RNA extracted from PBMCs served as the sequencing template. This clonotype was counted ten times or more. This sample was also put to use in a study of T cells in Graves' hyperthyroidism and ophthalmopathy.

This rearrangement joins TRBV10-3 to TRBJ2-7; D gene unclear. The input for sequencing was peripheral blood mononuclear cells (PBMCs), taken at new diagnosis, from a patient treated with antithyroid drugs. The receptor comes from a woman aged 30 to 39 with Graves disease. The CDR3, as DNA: TGTGCCATCAGTGACCTCGGTGAAGTCGCCTACGAGCAGTACTTC. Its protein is CAISDLGEVAYEQYF.